The rows below give T cell receptor beta chains drawn from one sample of a study of blood T cell repertoires in COVID-19. The assay was immunoSEQ multiplex PCR, and TCRdb's table has in-frame clones only and misses some. The repertoire holds roughly 250,000 clones, with 70% to 90% as singletons. Sequencing used peripheral blood. These receptors were taken from a woman aged 40-49 years who had recovered from COVID-19. Each CDR3 is given with its conserved first and last residue. The order of the fields is J gene, V gene, clone size, CDR3 protein. Not all rows give a size; the values are once, few, many and, for expanded clones, a class.

J: TRBJ2-5; V: TRBV5-6; size: .; CDR3: CASSLDLRFQETQYF
J: TRBJ2-2; V: TRBV6-6; size: .; CDR3: CASTLQGFTGELFF
J: TRBJ1-2; V: TRBV30; size: few; CDR3: CAWTNSYGYTF
J: TRBJ2-3; V: TRBV4-3; size: .; CDR3: CASSQVPPTSGSTDTQYF
J: TRBJ2-3; V: TRBV7-7; size: .; CDR3: CASSLDRRDTQYF
J: TRBJ2-7; V: TRBV5-5; size: few; CDR3: CASSRGAGTGGYEQYF
J: TRBJ1-2; V: TRBV7-2; size: .; CDR3: CASSPRRQGAGGYTF
J: TRBJ1-2; V: TRBV19; size: .; CDR3: CASSILGGSNYGYTF
J: TRBJ2-7; V: TRBV6-2/TRBV6-3; size: .; CDR3: CASSYGSGRSYEQYF
J: TRBJ2-2; V: TRBV4-3; size: once; CDR3: CASSQVRQGVYTGELFF
J: TRBJ2-7; V: TRBV9; size: .; CDR3: CASSTGGEYEQYF
J: TRBJ1-4; V: TRBV7-2; size: .; CDR3: CASSFPGQREKLFF
J: TRBJ1-6; V: TRBV7-9; size: few; CDR3: CASSEIPGQVNNSPLHF
J: TRBJ2-1; V: TRBV11-2; size: .; CDR3: CASSLVPSGSYNEQFF
J: TRBJ1-2; V: TRBV10-3; size: .; CDR3: CAIRAGQHNYGYTF
J: TRBJ2-2; V: TRBV12-3/TRBV12-4; size: .; CDR3: CASRTTGAGELFF